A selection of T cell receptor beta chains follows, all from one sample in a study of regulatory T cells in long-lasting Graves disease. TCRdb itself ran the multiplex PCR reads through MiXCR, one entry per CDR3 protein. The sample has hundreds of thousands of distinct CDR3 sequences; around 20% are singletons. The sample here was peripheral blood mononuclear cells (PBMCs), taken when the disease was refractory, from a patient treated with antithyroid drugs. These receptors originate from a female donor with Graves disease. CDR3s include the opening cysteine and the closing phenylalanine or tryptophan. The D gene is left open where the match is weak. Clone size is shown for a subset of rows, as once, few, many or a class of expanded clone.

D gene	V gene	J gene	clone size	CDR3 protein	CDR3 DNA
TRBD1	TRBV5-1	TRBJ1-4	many	CASSKTGETNEKLFF	TGCGCCAGCAGCAAGACAGGGGAAACTAATGAAAAACTGTTTTTT
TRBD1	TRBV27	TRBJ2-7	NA	CASRMAPDRGYEQYF	TGTGCCAGCAGAATGGCCCCGGACAGGGGCTACGAGCAGTACTTC
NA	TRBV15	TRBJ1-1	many	CATSTSGAHTEAFF	TGTGCCACCAGCACTTCAGGGGCGCACACTGAAGCTTTCTTT
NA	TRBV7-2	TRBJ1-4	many	CASSLDLGHEKLFF	TGTGCCAGCAGCTTAGACCTAGGGCATGAAAAACTGTTTTTT
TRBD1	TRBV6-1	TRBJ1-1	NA	CASSRQGTNTEAFF	TGTGCCAGCAGTCGACAGGGGACGAACACTGAAGCTTTCTTT
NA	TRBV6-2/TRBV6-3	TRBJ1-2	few	CASSEWTWDRGYTF	TGTGCCAGCAGTGAATGGACATGGGACCGTGGCTACACCTTC
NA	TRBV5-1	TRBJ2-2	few	CASSPDGRYTGELFF	TGCGCCAGCAGCCCGGACGGGCGATACACCGGGGAGCTGTTTTTT
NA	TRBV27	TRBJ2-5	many	CATSYSAGGETQYF	TGTGCCACCTCATATTCAGCGGGCGGTGAGACCCAGTACTTC
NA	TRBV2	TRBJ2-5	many	CASRLDTAYQETQYF	TGTGCCAGCAGATTGGACACCGCGTACCAAGAGACCCAGTACTTC
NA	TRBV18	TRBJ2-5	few	CASSPPQGFRETQYF	TGTGCCAGCTCACCACCCCAGGGGTTTCGGGAGACCCAGTACTTC
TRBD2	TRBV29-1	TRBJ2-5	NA	CSVEGGLAGVSETQYF	TGCAGCGTTGAAGGAGGATTAGCGGGAGTTTCAGAGACCCAGTACTTC
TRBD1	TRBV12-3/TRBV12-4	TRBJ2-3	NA	CASSLRGRTGTQYF	TGTGCCAGCAGTTTAAGAGGAAGGACAGGTACGCAGTATTTT
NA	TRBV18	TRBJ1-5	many	CASSPFEGSNQPQHF	TGTGCCAGCTCACCATTTGAAGGAAGCAATCAGCCCCAGCATTTT
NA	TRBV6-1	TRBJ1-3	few	CASSPPGVSGNTIYF	TGTGCCAGCAGTCCCCCCGGGGTGTCTGGAAACACCATATATTTT
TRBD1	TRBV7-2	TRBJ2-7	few	CASSPDGTVDYEQYF	TGTGCCAGCAGCCCCGACGGGACAGTAGACTACGAGCAGTACTTC
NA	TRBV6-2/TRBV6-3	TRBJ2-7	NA	CASSYNRAYEQYF	TGTGCCAGCAGTTATAACAGAGCCTACGAGCAGTACTTC
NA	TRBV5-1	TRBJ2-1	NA	CASSSGWTYNEQFF	TGCGCCAGCAGCTCAGGGTGGACCTACAATGAGCAGTTCTTC
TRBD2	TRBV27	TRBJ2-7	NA	CASSLSKGLADSYEQYF	TGTGCCAGCAGTTTATCGAAAGGGCTAGCGGACTCCTACGAGCAGTACTTC
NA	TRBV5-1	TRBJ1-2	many	CASSSDNNYGYTF	TGCGCCAGCAGCTCGGACAATAACTATGGCTACACCTTC
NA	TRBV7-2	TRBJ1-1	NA	CATLPRGVGAFF	TGTGCCACGCTACCCAGGGGCGTCGGAGCTTTCTTT
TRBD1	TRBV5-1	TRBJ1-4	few	CASRPRTGSNEKLFF	TGCGCCAGCAGACCCCGGACAGGGAGTAATGAAAAACTGTTTTTT
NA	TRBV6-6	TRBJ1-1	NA	CASSYSAVDGLNTEAFF	TGTGCCAGCAGTTACTCGGCGGTCGACGGATTAAACACTGAAGCTTTCTTT
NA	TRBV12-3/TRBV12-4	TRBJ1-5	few	CASSPGDRLGAIQPQHF	TGTGCCAGCTCCCCCGGGGACCGGTTGGGTGCGATTCAGCCCCAGCATTTT
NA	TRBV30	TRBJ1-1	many	CAWRDTEIEAFF	TGTGCCTGGAGAGACACAGAGATTGAAGCTTTCTTT
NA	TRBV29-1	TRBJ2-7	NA	CSGGTAAYEQYF	TGCAGCGGGGGAACAGCGGCCTACGAGCAGTACTTC
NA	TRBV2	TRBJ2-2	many	CASSEASGNTGELFF	TGTGCCAGCAGTGAAGCGTCGGGGAACACCGGGGAGCTGTTTTTT
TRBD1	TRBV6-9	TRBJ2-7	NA	CASSYSWQGDYEQYF	TGTGCCAGCAGTTACTCCTGGCAGGGGGACTACGAGCAGTACTTC
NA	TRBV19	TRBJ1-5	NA	CASQRGNQPQHF	TGTGCCAGTCAACGGGGCAATCAGCCCCAGCATTTT
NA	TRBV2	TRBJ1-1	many	CASRKTRSSSDTEAFF	TGTGCCAGCAGGAAGACAAGGTCGAGCTCGGACACTGAAGCTTTCTTT
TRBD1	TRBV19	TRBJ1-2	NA	CASSGGTAKNYGYTF	TGTGCCAGTAGTGGCGGGACAGCCAAGAACTATGGCTACACCTTC
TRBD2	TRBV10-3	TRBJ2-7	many	CAISELPVAGPREQYF	TGTGCCATCAGTGAGTTACCGGTAGCGGGACCTCGCGAGCAGTACTTC
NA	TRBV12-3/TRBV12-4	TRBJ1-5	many	CASSPTGGSNQPQHF	TGTGCCAGCAGCCCGACAGGCGGAAGCAATCAGCCCCAGCATTTT
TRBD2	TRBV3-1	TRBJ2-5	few	CASSQDLPAGQETQYF	TGTGCCAGCAGCCAAGATTTGCCAGCGGGGCAAGAGACCCAGTACTTC
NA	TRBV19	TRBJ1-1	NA	CASIQKGWGYLNTEAFF	TGTGCCAGTATTCAGAAGGGTTGGGGATACCTGAACACTGAAGCTTTCTTT
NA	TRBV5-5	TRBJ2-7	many	CASSLVVYEQYF	TGTGCCAGCAGCTTGGTGGTCTACGAGCAGTACTTC
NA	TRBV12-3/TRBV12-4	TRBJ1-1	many	CASSPGLRNTEAFF	TGTGCCAGCAGTCCGGGACTCCGGAACACTGAAGCTTTCTTT
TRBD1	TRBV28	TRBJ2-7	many	CASRMDRVLLEQYF	TGTGCCAGCAGAATGGACAGGGTGTTACTCGAGCAGTACTTC
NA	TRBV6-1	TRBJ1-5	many	CASRETATADQPQHF	TGTGCCAGCAGGGAAACAGCGACAGCCGATCAGCCCCAGCATTTT
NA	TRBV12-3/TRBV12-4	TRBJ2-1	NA	CASSSGVPSHEQFF	TGTGCCAGCTCCTCCGGGGTCCCCTCCCATGAGCAGTTCTTC
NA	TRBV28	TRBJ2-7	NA	CASSDMSAGSEQYF	TGTGCCAGCAGTGACATGTCAGCAGGGAGCGAGCAGTACTTC
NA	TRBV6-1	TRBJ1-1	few	CASSEWPNTEAFF	TGTGCCAGTTCTGAGTGGCCTAACACTGAAGCTTTCTTT
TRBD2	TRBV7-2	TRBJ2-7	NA	CASSLGTYRTSGSSDEQYF	TGTGCCAGCAGCTTAGGGACCTACCGGACTAGCGGGAGTTCCGACGAGCAGTACTTC
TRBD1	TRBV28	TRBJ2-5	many	CASSSRTGRNQETQYF	TGTGCCAGCAGTTCACGGACAGGGCGAAACCAAGAGACCCAGTACTTC
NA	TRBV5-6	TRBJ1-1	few	CASSFGGVIAEAFF	TGTGCCAGCAGCTTCGGGGGGGTCATCGCTGAAGCTTTCTTT
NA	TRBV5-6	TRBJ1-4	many	CASSTRTATNEKLFF	TGTGCCAGCAGCACTCGGACAGCAACTAATGAAAAACTGTTTTTT
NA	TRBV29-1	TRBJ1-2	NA	CSVDFGVYGYTF	TGCAGCGTTGACTTCGGAGTCTATGGCTACACCTTC
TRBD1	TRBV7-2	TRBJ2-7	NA	CASSLRAGQGGYEQYF	TGTGCCAGCAGCTTGAGAGCCGGACAGGGTGGCTACGAGCAGTACTTC
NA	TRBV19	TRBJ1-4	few	CASSIGNNNNEKLFF	TGTGCCAGTAGTATAGGAAACAACAACAATGAAAAACTGTTTTTT
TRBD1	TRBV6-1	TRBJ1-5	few	CASSDDRADNQPQHF	TGTGCCAGCAGTGACGACAGGGCTGACAATCAGCCCCAGCATTTT
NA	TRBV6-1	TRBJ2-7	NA	CASTEGTSTHEQYF	TGTGCCAGCACCGAGGGGACATCAACCCACGAGCAGTACTTC
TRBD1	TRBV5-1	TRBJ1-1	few	CASSSTGRSTEAFF	TGCGCCAGCAGCTCGACAGGGAGAAGCACTGAAGCTTTCTTT
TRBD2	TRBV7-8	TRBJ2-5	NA	CASSSERTSGWETQYF	TGTGCCAGCAGCTCCGAGAGGACTAGCGGATGGGAGACCCAGTACTTC
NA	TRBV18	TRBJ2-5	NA	CASSPYLSKETQYF	TGTGCCAGCTCACCATATCTTTCCAAAGAGACCCAGTACTTC
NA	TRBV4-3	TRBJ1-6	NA	CASSPQIGSPLHF	TGCGCCAGCAGCCCCCAAATAGGTTCACCCCTCCACTTT
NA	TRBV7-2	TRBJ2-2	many	CASRQENTGELFF	TGTGCCAGCAGACAGGAGAACACCGGGGAGCTGTTTTTT
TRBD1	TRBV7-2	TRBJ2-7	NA	CASSPLTGFGSYEQYF	TGTGCCAGCAGCCCTCTGACAGGGTTTGGTTCCTACGAGCAGTACTTC
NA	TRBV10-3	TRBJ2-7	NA	CATRNVYEQYF	TGTGCCACCCGAAACGTCTACGAGCAGTACTTC